Presented here are 17 T cell receptor beta chains from one specimen sequenced in a study of cytomegalovirus exposure and HLA in healthy donors. Clones were read by immunoSEQ multiplex PCR, and TCRdb kept only the in-frame ones, dropping some. The sample contains 150,000 to 200,000 clones, under 90% of which appear only once. The sample was PBMCs. These receptors originate from a woman under 30 in good health and CMV-seropositive.

The chain is built from TRBV10-1 and TRBJ2-1; D remains ambiguous. The CDR3 extends over 14 amino acids. Germline V gene data show CDR1 as WNHNN and CDR2 as SYGVQD (reference sequence). Trimming stripped 0 bases from V and 5 bases from J, with 8 bases between. The CDR3 bases are TGCGCCAGCAGTGAGTCAAGACTGAACAATGAGCAGTTCTTC. It translates to CASSESRLNNEQFF.

V gene TRBV27 combines with J gene TRBJ1-1; 7 bases map to TRBD1. Germline CDR1 reads MNHEY; CDR2 reads SMNVEV (reference sequence). The V segment lost 5 bases and the J segment 3 bases; nucleotides outside the gene matches: 6. The CDR3 is 14 amino acids. CDR3: CASSPGQVYTEAFF. CDR3 DNA: TGTGCCAGCAGTCCCGGACAGGTATACACTGAAGCTTTCTTT.

A remark on this clone: Since a much larger clone is just one base distant, this may be a read error. The V and J genes are TRBV6-1 and TRBJ2-2, with 8 bases matching TRBD1. The V segment lost 3 bases and the J segment 1 base; nucleotides outside the gene matches: 1. The CDR3 sequence is 15 residues long. Per germline, CDR1 MNHNS and CDR2 SASEGT. In DNA, the CDR3 is TGTGCCAGCAGTGATGGGACAGGGAACACCGGGGAGCTGTTTTTT. Translating gives CASSDGTGNTGELFF.

The J gene is TRBJ2-5, the V gene TRBV9; perhaps TRBD1 as D (6 bases). The CDR3 length is 15 residues. CDR1 is SGDLS, CDR2 YYNGEE, per germline. The V end was cut by 0 bases, the J end by 7 bases, with 16 bases between. The CDR3 is CASSVDDRLYGTQYF. CDR3 bases: TGTGCCAGCAGCGTAGACGACAGGTTGTACGGGACCCAGTACTTC.

V usage is TRBV30 and J usage is TRBJ1-4; 8 bases fit TRBD1. The CDR3 contains 14 residues. Germline V gene lookup returns CDR1 GTSNPN and CDR2 SVGIG (reference sequence). V lost 4 bases and J lost 6; bases outside the gene matches: 7. This CDR3 reads CAWNRGQAYEKLFF. CDR3 DNA: TGTGCCTGGAACCGGGGACAGGCCTATGAAAAACTGTTTTTT.

V is TRBV19 and J is TRBJ1-2; TRBD1 is a possible D gene (6 bases). This CDR3 region has 13 residues. Trimming took off 1 base at V and 7 bases at J, with 10 bases between the two ends. Germline CDR1 LNHDA, CDR2 SQIVND (reference sequence). CDR3 residues: CASSIARGSGYTF. The CDR3 coding sequence is TGTGCCAGTAGTATAGCCAGGGGTTCTGGCTACACCTTC.

V gene TRBV30 combines with J gene TRBJ2-1; TRBD2 matches 10 bases. This CDR3 contains 15 residues. Per germline, CDR1 GTSNPN and CDR2 SVGIG (reference sequence). V dropped 1 base and J dropped 12; count of bases not matched to a gene: 12. CDR3 amino acids: CAWSGLAGDNIGQFF. CDR3 coding DNA: TGTGCCTGGAGTGGTCTAGCGGGAGATAACATCGGGCAGTTCTTC.

The chain joins TRBV28 to TRBJ2-7, with 7 bases fitting TRBD1. The CDR3 loop spans 14 amino acids. The junction had 7 bases not matched to a gene; V was cut back by 6 bases and J by 2 bases. Germline lookup yields CDR1 MDHEN and CDR2 SYDVKM. CDR3 bases: TGTGCCAGCAGCACAGACAGGGCCCCCTACGAGCAGTACTTC. Amino acid sequence: CASSTDRAPYEQYF.

The rearrangement links TRBV7-2 to TRBJ2-7, with D perhaps TRBD2 (5 bases). Germline lookup yields CDR1 SGHTA and CDR2 FQGNSA. The CDR3 extends over 14 amino acids. With 5 bases removed from V and 4 bases from J, the gap between germline ends came to 15 bases. The CDR3: CASSLSGFGYEQYF. The CDR3 nucleotides read TGTGCCAGCAGCCTTTCGGGGTTTGGATACGAGCAGTACTTC.

This sequence joins TRBV4-2 and TRBJ2-3; 8 positions agree with TRBD1. Trimming removed 4 bases from V and 3 bases from J; junction bases left unmatched: 12. The CDR3 is made up of 17 amino acids. Germline V gene data show CDR1 as LGHNA and CDR2 as YNFKEQ. The CDR3: CASSRASGGAKTDTQYF. DNA of the CDR3: TGTGCCAGCAGCCGAGCCTCAGGGGGCGCGAAGACAGATACGCAGTATTTT.

The rearrangement uses TRBV7-9 and TRBJ2-1, with a tentative D call TRBD2 (6 bases). The germline V gene encodes CDR1 SEHNR and CDR2 FQNEAQ (reference sequence). V lost 6 bases and J lost 10, with 13 bases in between. The CDR3 is 12 amino acids. The CDR3 sequence: CASSVGLYEQFF. In DNA, the CDR3 is TGTGCCAGCAGTGTGGGACTTTACGAGCAGTTCTTC.

This chain uses TRBV4-1 with TRBJ1-5; TRBD1 matches 10 bases. The V and J ends lost 3 bases and 5 bases, in that order; junction bases with no gene match: 7. The length of the CDR3 is 16 residues. CDR1 is MGHRA and CDR2 is YSYEKL in the germline V gene. CDR3 sequence reads: CASSQKGQGPDQPQHF. CDR3 in DNA: TGCGCCAGCAGCCAGAAGGGACAGGGGCCCGATCAGCCCCAGCATTTT.

The chain couples TRBV6-5 to TRBJ2-5; possibly TRBD1 for D (5 bases). The CDR3 is 15 residues long. The ends were cut back, 4 bases at V and 1 base at J, with 13 bases in the middle. Looked up from germline, CDR1 is MNHEY and CDR2 is SVGAGI. The CDR3 DNA reads TGTGCCAGCAGTTGGGGCAGCATTCCCCAAGAGACCCAGTACTTC. Encoded protein: CASSWGSIPQETQYF.

The chain carries TRBV19 and TRBJ1-5, with 7 bases fitting TRBD1. Germline values: CDR1 LNHDA, CDR2 SQIVND (reference sequence). The trim removed 3 bases at V and 0 bases at J, leaving 2 bases unmatched. The CDR3 is 15 residues long. The CDR3 protein is CASSIDRDSNQPQHF. The CDR3 bases are TGTGCCAGTAGTATCGACAGGGATAGCAATCAGCCCCAGCATTTT.

This chain joins TRBV19 and TRBJ2-3; 7 bases map to TRBD2. Germline-derived CDR1 and CDR2 are LNHDA and SQIVND (reference sequence). The CDR3 consists of 13 residues. After removal of 11 bases from V and 1 base from J, the junction contained 6 bases not matched to a gene. The CDR3 is CAARLAGTDTQYF. The CDR3 DNA reads TGTGCCGCCCGACTAGCCGGCACAGATACGCAGTATTTT.

The chain uses TRBV9 and TRBJ1-1; 7 bases agree with TRBD1. The germline CDR1 and CDR2 sequences are SGDLS and YYNGEE. The trim removed 1 base at V and 0 bases at J, leaving 3 bases unmatched. The CDR3 totals 15 residues. Here the CDR3 DNA reads TGTGCCAGCAGCGTAAATGACAGGGTGAACACTGAAGCTTTCTTT. This translates into CASSVNDRVNTEAFF. Using reference TRBV9 and TRBJ1-1 for the parts outside the CDR3, the full variable domain is DSGVTQTPKHLITATGQRVTLRCSPRSGDLSVYWYQQSLDQGLQFLIQYYNGEERAKGNILERFSAQQFPDLHSELNLSSLELGDSALYFCASSVNDRVNTEAFFGQGTRLTVV.

This chain connects TRBV30 to TRBJ1-2, with D possibly TRBD1 on 5 matching bases. This CDR3 has 13 residues. Trimming removed 0 bases from V and 4 bases from J, with 9 bases in between. CDR1 is GTSNPN, CDR2 SVGIG, per germline (reference sequence). The CDR3 region has the DNA TGTGCCTGGAGTGTACCGGGGGGCTATGGCTACACCTTC. This codes for CAWSVPGGYGYTF.